This TCR beta chain was documented in a study of T cell repertoires in cytomegalovirus infection. As for the study in general: In public TCR beta signatures, there were indications of both CMV infection and matching HLA type.

MiXCR was run by TCRdb on the reads, yielding one entry per CDR3 protein. The profile covers around 500,000 distinct CDR3 sequences, with 42% appearing a single time and about two fifths taken by the ten largest. As for this clonotype: Its antigen remains unidentified.

The CDR3 contains 14 residues. Germline V lookup: CDR1 SNHLY, CDR2 FYNNEI. Trimming stripped 7 bases from V and 1 base from J, with 13 bases between. Study-wide points: Dominating the ex vivo response were HLA-C-restricted CMV-specific TCR beta clonotypes.

This TCR was sampled from a human donor in good health (CMV status not recorded). Some clones in this sample may be carry-over from other donors' samples. This chain links TRBV2 with TRBJ2-5, with D possibly TRBD2 on 7 matching bases. The specimen was cultured PBMCs, collected from culture after CMV antigen stimulation. The DNA for the CDR3 is TGTGCCAGCAACGCGGGGGCCCCCCAAGAGACCCAGTACTTC. It specifies CASNAGAPQETQYF.